This note documents a single T cell receptor beta chain sequence. No antigen is known for it. The CDR3 spans 13 residues. With 5 bases removed from V and 3 bases from J, the gap between germline ends came to 9 bases. Looked up from germline, CDR1 is SGHNT and CDR2 is YENEEA. The sample comes from a study of Ad26.COV2.S vaccination and SARS-CoV-2 variants. Treatment given: about 20 received Ad26.COV2.S at low or high dose, single or two shots; 5 received placebo; per-sample allocation not given. At day 63 after the first vaccine or placebo injection, samples were drawn. The sample came from a Boston adult aged 18-55 years. Produced via immunoSEQ multiplex PCR; TCRdb's table is partial and in-frame only. The table has fewer than 600,000 clones, about 88% seen once. Study-wide points: Spike-specific TCR breadth ran higher among vaccine recipients than placebo recipients.

The input for sequencing was peripheral blood, taken in a trial of Ad26.COV2.S vaccine versus placebo. The receptor's source is a person between 18 and 59 years old who received the Ad26.COV2.S COVID-19 vaccine or a placebo. The genes are TRBV11-3 and TRBJ2-3; D is ambiguous. The chain's CDR3 is CASSEPLTDTQYF. The CDR3 DNA sequence: TGTGCCAGCAGCGAACCTCTAACAGATACGCAGTATTTT.